This T cell receptor beta chain was sequenced in a study of technical replicates of blood from a few donors (dated by TCRdb to 2015 to 2018). CDR1 is given as LNHDA and CDR2 as SQIVND, both from the germline V gene (reference sequence). Measured from the cysteine to the phenylalanine, the CDR3 is 15 residues long. Only the CDR3 part of the read is kept: 45 bases, read in frame from the first base. V is pared back by 5 bases and J by 1 base, with 14 bases lying between the germline termini. Library construction relied on the immunoSEQ multiplex PCR assay. Held by TCRdb, this immuneACCESS table contains in-frame sequences only and omits some clones. Under half of the omission traces to an unresolved V gene where checked; the cause of the rest is unknown. The sample table lists 55,000 to 85,000 clones, 95% to 97% of them with a count of one. The top ten clones comprise more than 0.25% of the sample.

With regard to this clone: The clone's antigen remains unknown. Per-base qualities were not stored, and no clone one base away is much larger.

Source material: T cells isolated from PBMCs. This receptor was obtained from a human donor in good health. Recombination joined TRBV19 with TRBJ1-1; possibly the D gene is TRBD1, per 5 matching bases. The DNA reads as follows: TGTGCCAGTAGTCCAGGGATTGACAGGAACACTGAAGCTTTCTTT. It translates to CASSPGIDRNTEAFF.